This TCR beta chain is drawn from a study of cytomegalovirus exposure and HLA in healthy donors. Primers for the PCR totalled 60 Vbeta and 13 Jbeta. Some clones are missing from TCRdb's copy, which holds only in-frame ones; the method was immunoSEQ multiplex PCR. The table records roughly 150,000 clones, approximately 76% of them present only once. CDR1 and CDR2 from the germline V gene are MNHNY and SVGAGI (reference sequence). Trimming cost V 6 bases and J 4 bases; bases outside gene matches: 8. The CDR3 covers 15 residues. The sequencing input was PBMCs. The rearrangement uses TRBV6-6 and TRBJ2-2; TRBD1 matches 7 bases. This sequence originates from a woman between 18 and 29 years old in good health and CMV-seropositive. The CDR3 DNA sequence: TGTGCCAGCAGCCTCCCCGACAGGGTCACCGGGGAGCTGTTTTTT. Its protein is CASSLPDRVTGELFF.